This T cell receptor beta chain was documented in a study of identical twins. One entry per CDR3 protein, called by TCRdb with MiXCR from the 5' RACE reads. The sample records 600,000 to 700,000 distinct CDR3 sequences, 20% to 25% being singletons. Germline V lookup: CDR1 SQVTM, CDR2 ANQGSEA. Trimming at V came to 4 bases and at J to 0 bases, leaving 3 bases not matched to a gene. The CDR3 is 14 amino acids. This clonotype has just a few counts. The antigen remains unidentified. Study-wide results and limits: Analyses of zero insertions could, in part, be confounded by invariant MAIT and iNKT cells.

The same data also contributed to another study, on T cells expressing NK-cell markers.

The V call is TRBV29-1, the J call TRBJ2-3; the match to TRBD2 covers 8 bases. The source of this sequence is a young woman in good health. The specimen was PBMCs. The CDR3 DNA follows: TGCAGCGTTGTTCAGCGGGGGAGCACAGATACGCAGTATTTT. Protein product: CSVVQRGSTDTQYF.